The 5 T cell receptor beta chains below all came from one sample that was sequenced in a study of neurological immune-mediated disorders. TCRdb fed the 5' RACE reads into MiXCR, producing one record per CDR3 protein. The sample has some 26,000 distinct CDR3 sequences; under 8% are singletons. The sequencing sample was made of PBMCs. The receptors originated from a woman aged 45-65 years in good health.

The V and J genes are TRBV19 and TRBJ2-2, with D possibly being TRBD1 (6 bases). The germline gives CDR1 LNHDA, CDR2 SQIVND (reference sequence). This CDR3 is 13 amino acids long. V shed 5 bases and J shed 5 bases, with 9 bases lying between them. CDR3 DNA sequence: TGTGCCAGTAGTTCCACAGGGACCGGGGAGCTGTTTTTT. Translated: CASSSTGTGELFF.

At least ten counts were recorded for this clonotype. This chain joins TRBV20-1 and TRBJ2-2; TRBD2 aligns across 7 bases. The V segment lost 4 bases and the J segment 4 bases; nucleotides outside the gene matches: 6. The CDR3 totals 14 residues. Germline CDR1 DFQATT, CDR2 SNEGSKA (reference sequence). The CDR3: CSAKTSVATGELFF. CDR3 sequence (DNA): TGCAGTGCTAAAACTAGCGTCGCCACCGGGGAGCTGTTTTTT.

This clonotype has ten or more counts. V gene TRBV25-1 combines with J gene TRBJ1-3; D unresolved. Germline CDR1 MGHDK, CDR2 SYGVNS. The CDR3 covers 15 residues. V was pared by 2 bases and J by 0 bases, with 8 bases between. CDR3 bases: TGTGCCAGCAGTGAACCCCAGCACTCTGGAAACACCATATATTTT. Translating gives CASSEPQHSGNTIYF.

This clonotype has at least ten counts. This chain links TRBV20-1 with TRBJ2-1; TRBD2 aligns across 8 bases. The germline CDR1 and CDR2 sequences are DFQATT and SNEGSKA (reference sequence). There are 12 residues in the CDR3. J gave up 7 bases and V 4 bases, and 3 bases lay outside the gene matches. As DNA, the CDR3 is TGCAGTGCTACAAGCGGGAGAAATGAGCAGTTCTTC. This gives the protein CSATSGRNEQFF.

This clonotype has ten or more counts. The rearrangement joins TRBV7-6 to TRBJ1-5; D is uncertain. V was clipped by 1 base and J by 6 bases, with 4 bases between them. The CDR3 has 12 residues. Per the germline V gene, CDR1 is SGHVS and CDR2 is FNYEAQ. CDR3 residues: CASSLVGQPQHF. The CDR3 bases are TGTGCCAGCAGCTTAGTAGGTCAGCCCCAGCATTTT. Looking up the rest from reference TRBV7-6 and TRBJ1-5 gives the full variable domain: GAGVSQSPRYKVTKRGQDVALRCDPISGHVSLYWYRQALGQGPEFLTYFNYEAQQDKSGLPNDRFSAERPEGSISTLTIQRTEQRDSAMYRCASSLVGQPQHFGDGTRLSIL.